What follows are 22 T cell receptor beta chains derived from one specimen sequenced in a study of blood T cell repertoires in COVID-19. Assay: immunoSEQ multiplex PCR; the TCRdb copy retains only in-frame clones and omits some. This table holds about 210,000 clones, approximately 80% found once. The sample comprised PBMCs or T cells enriched from blood (not recorded which). The receptors shown here come from a middle-aged man who had recovered from COVID-19.

The chain joins TRBV5-5 to TRBJ2-3, with TRBD2 matching 13 bases. The CDR3 runs 16 residues. The germline CDR1 and CDR2 sequences are SGHKS and YYEKEE (reference sequence). The V and J ends lost 2 bases and 2 bases, in that order; junction bases with no gene match: 2. The CDR3 is CASSLLAGGSTDTQYF. DNA of the CDR3: TGTGCCAGCAGCTTACTAGCGGGGGGGTCCACAGATACGCAGTATTTT.

This chain joins TRBV5-4 and TRBJ1-2; D is perhaps TRBD1 (5 bases). The CDR3 loop spans 13 amino acids. Germline V gives CDR1 SGHNT, CDR2 YYREEE (reference sequence). Trimming left V 5 bases short and J 0 bases short, with 8 bases between. As DNA, the CDR3 is TGTGCCAGCAGGACAGTATCTAACTATGGCTACACCTTC. As protein: CASRTVSNYGYTF.

J is TRBJ2-3 and V is TRBV27, with 8 bases that match TRBD2. Unmatched junction bases numbered 7, after V lost 3 bases and J lost 2 bases. Germline CDR1 MNHEY, CDR2 SMNVEV (reference sequence). The CDR3 has 16 amino acids. The CDR3 protein is CASSFRRGAYTDTQYF. Written as DNA, the CDR3 is TGTGCCAGCAGTTTTAGGCGGGGGGCATACACAGATACGCAGTATTTT.

The chain carries TRBV3-1 (or the pseudogene TRBV3-2) and TRBJ2-7; weak D call: TRBD1 (6 bases). V was pared by 4 bases and J by 3 bases, with 10 bases between. The CDR3 spans 13 residues. The germline V gene encodes CDR1 LGHDT and CDR2 YNNKEL (reference sequence). The CDR3 DNA follows: TGTGCCAGCAGCCGGACAGATGACTACGAGCAGTACTTC. It specifies CASSRTDDYEQYF.

Only one count was recorded for this clone. Other DNA sequences from this sample encode an identical CDR3 as well. The chain has TRBV15 and TRBJ1-1; D may be TRBD1 (5 bases). The ends were cut back, 1 base at V and 5 bases at J, with 8 bases in the middle. Germline CDR1 is LNHNV and CDR2 is YYDKDF (reference sequence). There are 13 residues in the CDR3. The CDR3 spells CATSRGGGTEAFF. As DNA, the CDR3 is TGTGCCACCAGCAGAGGGGGGGGAACTGAAGCTTTCTTT.

This chain joins TRBV6-6 and TRBJ2-1, with TRBD2 matching over 8 bases. With V trimmed by 5 bases and J by 0 bases, 12 bases remained unmatched. This CDR3 has 18 residues. Germline CDR1 and CDR2: MNHNY and SVGAGI (reference sequence). CDR3 in DNA: TGTGCCAGCAGTCCTCCTATGAGACTAGCGAGCTCCTACAATGAGCAGTTCTTC. Its protein product is CASSPPMRLASSYNEQFF.

J is TRBJ1-3 and V is TRBV5-1; 9 positions match TRBD1. The CDR3 runs 19 residues. Losses at the gene ends were 4 bases for V and 2 bases for J; bases not matched to a gene: 16. The germline V gene encodes CDR1 SGHRS and CDR2 YFSETQ. For the CDR3, the DNA is TGCGCCAGCAGCCCTTCTTTAAGTGCGGGGACAGGGACTGGAAACACCATATATTTT. Its protein product is CASSPSLSAGTGTGNTIYF.

The V and J genes are TRBV15 and TRBJ2-1, with 8 bases matching TRBD1. The CDR3 extends over 16 amino acids. Germline-derived CDR1 and CDR2 are LNHNV and YYDKDF (reference sequence). V was pared by 3 bases and J by 4 bases, with 8 bases of the junction left unmatched. This chain's CDR3 is CATSSGTGGYYNEQFF. The CDR3 DNA reads TGTGCCACCAGCAGTGGTACAGGGGGTTATTACAATGAGCAGTTCTTC.

J is TRBJ1-4 and V is TRBV5-1; possible D gene TRBD1, 6 bases. The germline V gene has CDR1 SGHRS and CDR2 YFSETQ. V dropped 7 bases and J dropped 8 bases, with 18 bases sitting between them. CDR3 length: 14 amino acids. The chain's CDR3 is CASARDMISEKLFF. The DNA of the CDR3 is TGCGCCAGCGCCCGGGACATGATTAGCGAAAAACTGTTTTTT.

V is TRBV27 and J is TRBJ2-1; 8 bases fit TRBD2. Trimming removed 3 bases from V and 0 bases from J; junction bases left unmatched: 7. This CDR3 comprises 17 residues. Germline V lookup: CDR1 MNHEY, CDR2 SMNVEV (reference sequence). The CDR3 loop is CASSLRQRGSSYNEQFF. Written as DNA, the CDR3 is TGTGCCAGCAGTTTGAGACAGCGGGGGAGCTCCTACAATGAGCAGTTCTTC.

This chain uses TRBV4-1 with TRBJ1-1; tentatively, D is TRBD1 (5 bases). Trimming shortened V by 4 bases and J by 1 base, and 13 bases separated the two germline ends. The CDR3 has 15 amino acids. CDR1 and CDR2 (germline): MGHRA, YSYEKL. Written as DNA, the CDR3 is TGCGCCAGCAGCCTAGGGGAACAGACGAACACTGAAGCTTTCTTT. Its translation is CASSLGEQTNTEAFF.

V and J are TRBV6-5 and TRBJ2-7, with 7 positions matching TRBD2. In germline, CDR1 is MNHEY, CDR2 SVGAGI. V shed 5 bases, J shed 4 bases, and the junction held 5 bases outside the gene matches. This CDR3 has 13 residues. CDR3 amino acids: CASSRSGGYEQYF. CDR3 nucleotides: TGTGCCAGCAGTAGGTCGGGGGGTTACGAGCAGTACTTC.

The chain employs TRBV30 and TRBJ2-6; TRBD2 matches 7 bases. CDR3 length equals 17 residues. V was pared by 3 bases and J by 0 bases, with 8 bases of the junction left unmatched. The germline V gene encodes CDR1 GTSNPN and CDR2 SVGIG (reference sequence). CDR3 DNA: TGTGCCTGGAGCAGACTAGCTCCACTCTCTGGGGCCAACGTCCTGACTTTC. Its translation: CAWSRLAPLSGANVLTF.

The rearrangement links TRBV15 to TRBJ2-1; D remains unclear. There are 16 residues in the CDR3. From germline, CDR1 is LNHNV and CDR2 YYDKDF (reference sequence). V was clipped by 0 bases and J by 0 bases, with 9 bases between them. The CDR3 coding sequence is TGTGCCACCAGCAGAGAGGCGGTTAGCTCCTACAATGAGCAGTTCTTC. This codes for CATSREAVSSYNEQFF.

This chain links TRBV9 with TRBJ2-2; 12 bases match TRBD2. The CDR3 loop spans 18 amino acids. Germline CDR1 SGDLS, CDR2 YYNGEE. V trimming: 2 bases; J trimming: 4 bases; junction bases outside the gene matches: 9. This chain's CDR3 is CASSVNPLAGGPTGELFF. CDR3 sequence (DNA): TGTGCCAGCAGCGTCAACCCGCTAGCGGGGGGGCCCACCGGGGAGCTGTTTTTT.

The chain recombines TRBV6-5 with TRBJ1-1; TRBD1 matches at 7 bases. CDR1 and CDR2 (germline): MNHEY, SVGAGI. V lost 6 bases to trimming and J lost 11 bases; unmatched junction nucleotides: 18. The CDR3 is 15 residues long. CDR3 nucleotide sequence: TGTGCCAGCAGCCCCCGATCAGGGACAGCCTGGAGGGCTTTCTTT. Translated, it gives CASSPRSGTAWRAFF.

The V gene is TRBV30, the J gene TRBJ1-2; 8 nucleotides match TRBD1. The CDR3 is made up of 13 amino acids. V lost 7 bases, J lost 0 bases, and 4 bases stayed unmatched. CDR1 and CDR2 (germline): GTSNPN, SVGIG (reference sequence). DNA for the CDR3: TGTGCCTTATCAGGGGGCACTAACTATGGCTACACCTTC. This encodes CALSGGTNYGYTF.

This clone occurred a few times. The J gene is TRBJ1-1, the V gene TRBV28; D is uncertain. Germline CDR1 reads MDHEN; CDR2 reads SYDVKM. V was shortened by 4 bases and J by 11 bases, with 14 bases between the two germline ends. The CDR3 is 12 residues long. This chain's CDR3 is CASSSIRWWAFF. CDR3 nucleotides: TGTGCCAGCAGTTCTATCCGGTGGTGGGCTTTCTTT. The full variable domain, in which reference TRBV28 and TRBJ1-1 provide the parts outside the CDR3, is DVKVTQSSRYLVKRTGEKVFLECVQDMDHENMFWYRQDPGLGLRLIYFSYDVKMKEKGDIPEGYSVSREKKERFSLILESASTNQTSMYLCASSSIRWWAFFGQGTRLTVV.

This chain links TRBV4-2 with TRBJ2-1; TRBD2 aligns across 7 bases. Trimming took 1 base from V and 2 from J; bases not matched to a gene: 14. The CDR3 covers 19 residues. The V gene's germline CDR1 is LGHNA and CDR2 YNFKEQ. DNA of the CDR3: TGTGCCAGCAGCCAAGGAGAGATTGGGGGGGTCAGGGCCTACAATGAGCAGTTCTTC. Translated, it gives CASSQGEIGGVRAYNEQFF.

The rearrangement uses TRBV19 and TRBJ2-2; a weak D match, TRBD2 (6 bases). V was clipped by 7 bases and J by 4 bases, with 19 bases between them. The CDR3 covers 16 residues. Germline V gene data show CDR1 as LNHDA and CDR2 as SQIVND (reference sequence). The CDR3 loop reads CASTLSRTTATGELFF. As DNA, the CDR3 is TGTGCCAGTACCCTAAGTAGGACTACTGCCACCGGGGAGCTGTTTTTT.

Comments on this clone: This same CDR3 is encoded by further DNA sequences in the sample. The chain couples TRBV29-1 to TRBJ1-1, with 9 nucleotides matching TRBD1. The CDR3 contains 11 residues. Trimming cost V 6 bases and J 4 bases; bases outside gene matches: 0. The germline V gene has CDR1 SQVTM and CDR2 ANQGSEA. CDR3 in amino acids: CSVDRGTEAFF. Here the CDR3 DNA reads TGCAGCGTGGACAGGGGCACTGAAGCTTTCTTT.

A note on this clone: The sample holds other DNA sequences that translate to the same CDR3. The chain is built from TRBV19 and TRBJ1-1; 8 nucleotides agree with TRBD1. CDR1 and CDR2 (germline): LNHDA, SQIVND (reference sequence). The length of the CDR3 is 13 residues. V lost 5 bases to trimming and J lost 1 base; unmatched junction nucleotides: 0. CDR3 sequence: CASSDRGNTEAFF. CDR3 DNA sequence: TGTGCCAGTAGTGACAGGGGGAACACTGAAGCTTTCTTT.